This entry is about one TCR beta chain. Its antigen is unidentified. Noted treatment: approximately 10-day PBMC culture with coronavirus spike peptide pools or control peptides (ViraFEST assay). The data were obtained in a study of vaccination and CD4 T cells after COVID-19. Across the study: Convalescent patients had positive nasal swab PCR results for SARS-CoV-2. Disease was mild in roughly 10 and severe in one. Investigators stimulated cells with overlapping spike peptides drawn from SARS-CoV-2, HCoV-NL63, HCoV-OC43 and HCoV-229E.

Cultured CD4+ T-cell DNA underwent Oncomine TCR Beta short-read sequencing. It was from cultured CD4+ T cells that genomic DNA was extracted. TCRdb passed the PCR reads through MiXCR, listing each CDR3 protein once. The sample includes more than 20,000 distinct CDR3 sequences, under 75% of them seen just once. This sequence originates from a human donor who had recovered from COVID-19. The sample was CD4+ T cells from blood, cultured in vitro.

Here the CDR3 DNA reads TGTGCCAGCAGATATGGGGGAGATACCACAGATACGCAGTATTTT. Translation gives CASRYGGDTTDTQYF. V usage is TRBV11-2 and J usage is TRBJ2-3; D might be TRBD1 or TRBD2, each matching 5 bases. The germline gives CDR1 SGHAT, CDR2 FQNNGV. Trimming left V 6 bases short and J 2 bases short, with 15 bases between. The CDR3 covers 15 residues.